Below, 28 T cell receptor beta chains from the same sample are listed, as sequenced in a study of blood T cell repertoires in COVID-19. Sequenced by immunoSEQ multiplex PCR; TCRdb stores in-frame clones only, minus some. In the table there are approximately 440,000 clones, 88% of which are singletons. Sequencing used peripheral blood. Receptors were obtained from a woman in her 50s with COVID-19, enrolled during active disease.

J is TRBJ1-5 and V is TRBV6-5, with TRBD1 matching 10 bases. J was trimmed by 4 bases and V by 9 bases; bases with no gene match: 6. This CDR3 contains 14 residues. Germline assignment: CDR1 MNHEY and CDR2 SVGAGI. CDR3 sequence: CARGDRGRNQPQHF. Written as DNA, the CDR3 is TGTGCCAGGGGAGACAGGGGGCGGAATCAGCCCCAGCATTTT.

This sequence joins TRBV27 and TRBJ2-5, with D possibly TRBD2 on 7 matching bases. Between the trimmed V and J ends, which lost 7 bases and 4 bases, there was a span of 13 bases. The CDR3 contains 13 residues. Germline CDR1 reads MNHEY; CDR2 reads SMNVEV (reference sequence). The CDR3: CASMFAGAETQYF. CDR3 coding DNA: TGTGCCAGCATGTTTGCGGGGGCAGAGACCCAGTACTTC.

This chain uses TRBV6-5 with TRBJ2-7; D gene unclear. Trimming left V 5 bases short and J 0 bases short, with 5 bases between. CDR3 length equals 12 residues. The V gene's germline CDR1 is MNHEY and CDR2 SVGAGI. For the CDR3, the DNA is TGTGCCAGCAGTCTCCTCTCCTACGAGCAGTACTTC. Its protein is CASSLLSYEQYF.

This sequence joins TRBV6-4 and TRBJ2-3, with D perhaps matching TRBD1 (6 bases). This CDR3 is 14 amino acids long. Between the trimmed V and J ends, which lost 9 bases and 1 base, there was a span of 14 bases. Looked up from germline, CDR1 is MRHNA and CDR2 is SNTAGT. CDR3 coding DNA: TGTGCCAGTCAAGGACAGTTTCGCACAGATACGCAGTATTTT. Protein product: CASQGQFRTDTQYF.

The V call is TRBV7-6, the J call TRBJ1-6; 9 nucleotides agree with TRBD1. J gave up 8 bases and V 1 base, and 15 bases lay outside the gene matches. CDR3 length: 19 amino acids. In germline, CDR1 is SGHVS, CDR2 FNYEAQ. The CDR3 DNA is TGTGCCAGCAGCTTAGAGGGACAGGGTGGGCCGGGGGTTTATTCACCCCTCCACTTT. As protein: CASSLEGQGGPGVYSPLHF.

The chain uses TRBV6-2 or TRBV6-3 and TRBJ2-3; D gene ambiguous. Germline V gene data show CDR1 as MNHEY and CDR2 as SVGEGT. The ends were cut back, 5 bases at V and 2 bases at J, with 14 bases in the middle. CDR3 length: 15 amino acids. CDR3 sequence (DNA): TGTGCCAGCAGTCCGACACCACCTTCCACAGATACGCAGTATTTT. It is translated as CASSPTPPSTDTQYF.

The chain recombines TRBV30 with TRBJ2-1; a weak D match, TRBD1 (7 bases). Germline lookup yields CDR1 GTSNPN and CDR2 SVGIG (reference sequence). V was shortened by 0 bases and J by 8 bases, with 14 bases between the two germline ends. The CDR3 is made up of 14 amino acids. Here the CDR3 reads CAWSVGGGTHEQFF. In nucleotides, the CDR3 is TGTGCCTGGAGTGTCGGAGGGGGCACCCATGAGCAGTTCTTC. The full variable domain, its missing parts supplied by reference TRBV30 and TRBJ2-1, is SQTIHQWPATLVQPVGSPLSLECTVEGTSNPNLYWYRQAAGRGLQLLFYSVGIGQISSEVPQNLSASRPQDRQFILSSKKLLLSDSGFYLCAWSVGGGTHEQFFGPGTRLTVL.

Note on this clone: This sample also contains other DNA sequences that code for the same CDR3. This CDR3 is CASSLTGSQETQYF. CDR3 in DNA: TGCGCCAGCAGCCTGACAGGGTCCCAAGAGACCCAGTACTTC. The chain couples TRBV5-1 to TRBJ2-5, with 7 bases identical to TRBD1. The CDR3 length is 14 residues. With 4 bases clipped from V and 1 base from J, the junction kept 4 bases outside the gene matches. Germline V gives CDR1 SGHRS, CDR2 YFSETQ.

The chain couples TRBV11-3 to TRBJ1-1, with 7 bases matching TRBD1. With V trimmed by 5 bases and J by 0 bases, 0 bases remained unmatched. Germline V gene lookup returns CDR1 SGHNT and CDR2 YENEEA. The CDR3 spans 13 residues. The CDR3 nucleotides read TGTGCCAGCAGCCAGGGGGTGAACACTGAAGCTTTCTTT. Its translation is CASSQGVNTEAFF.

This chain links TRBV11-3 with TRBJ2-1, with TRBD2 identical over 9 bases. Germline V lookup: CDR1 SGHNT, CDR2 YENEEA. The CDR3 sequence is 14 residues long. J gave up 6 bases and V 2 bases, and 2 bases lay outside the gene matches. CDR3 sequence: CASSLLAGSNEQFF. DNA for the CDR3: TGTGCCAGCAGCTTACTAGCGGGGAGCAATGAGCAGTTCTTC.

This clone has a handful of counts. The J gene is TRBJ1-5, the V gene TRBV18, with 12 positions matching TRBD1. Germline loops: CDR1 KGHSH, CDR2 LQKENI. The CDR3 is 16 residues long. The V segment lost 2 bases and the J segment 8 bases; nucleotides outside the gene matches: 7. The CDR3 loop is CASSPAGQGAGEPQHF. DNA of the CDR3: TGTGCCAGCTCACCAGCGGGACAGGGGGCCGGGGAGCCCCAGCATTTT.

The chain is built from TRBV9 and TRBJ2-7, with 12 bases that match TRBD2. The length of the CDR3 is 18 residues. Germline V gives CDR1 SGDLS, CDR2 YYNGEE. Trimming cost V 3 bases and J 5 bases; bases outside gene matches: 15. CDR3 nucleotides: TGTGCCAGCAGCGGGATGGGTACTAGCGGGGGGCCGCCCCACGAGCAGTACTTC. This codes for CASSGMGTSGGPPHEQYF.

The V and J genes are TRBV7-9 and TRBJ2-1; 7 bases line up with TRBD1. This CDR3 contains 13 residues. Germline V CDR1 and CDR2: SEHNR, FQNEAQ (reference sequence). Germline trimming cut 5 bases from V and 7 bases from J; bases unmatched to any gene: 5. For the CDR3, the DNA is TGTGCCAGCAGCAGGGACAGCAAAAATGAGCAGTTCTTC. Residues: CASSRDSKNEQFF.

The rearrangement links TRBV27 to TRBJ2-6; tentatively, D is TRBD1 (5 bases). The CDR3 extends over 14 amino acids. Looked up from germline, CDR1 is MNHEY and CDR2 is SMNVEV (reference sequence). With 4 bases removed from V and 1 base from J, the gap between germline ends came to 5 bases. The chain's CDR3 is CASSSGSGANVLTF. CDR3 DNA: TGTGCCAGCAGTTCAGGGTCTGGGGCCAACGTCCTGACTTTC.

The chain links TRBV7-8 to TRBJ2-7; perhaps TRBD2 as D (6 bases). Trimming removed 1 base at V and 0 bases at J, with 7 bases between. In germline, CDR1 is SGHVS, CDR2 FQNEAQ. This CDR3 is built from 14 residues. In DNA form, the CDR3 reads TGTGCCAGCAGCTTAGTGGGGGGCTCCTACGAGCAGTACTTC. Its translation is CASSLVGGSYEQYF.

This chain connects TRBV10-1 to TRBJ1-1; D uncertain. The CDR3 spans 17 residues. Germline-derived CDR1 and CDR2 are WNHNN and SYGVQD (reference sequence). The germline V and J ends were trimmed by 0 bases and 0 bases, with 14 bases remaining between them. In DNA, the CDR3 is TGCGCCAGCAGTGAGTCGGCAACCCTCCTCATGAACACTGAAGCTTTCTTT. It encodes CASSESATLLMNTEAFF.

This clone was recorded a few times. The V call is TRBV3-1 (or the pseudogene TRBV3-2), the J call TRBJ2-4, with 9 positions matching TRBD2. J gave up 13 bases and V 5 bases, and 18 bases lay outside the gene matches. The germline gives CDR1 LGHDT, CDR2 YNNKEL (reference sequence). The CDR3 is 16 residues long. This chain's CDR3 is CASSENGLAPSVGQYF. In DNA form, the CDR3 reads TGTGCCAGCAGCGAAAATGGACTAGCGCCCTCGGTGGGGCAGTACTTC.

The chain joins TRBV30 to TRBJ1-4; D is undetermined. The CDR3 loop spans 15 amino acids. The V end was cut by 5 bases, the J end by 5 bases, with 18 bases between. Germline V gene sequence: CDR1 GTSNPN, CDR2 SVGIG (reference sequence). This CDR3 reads CAWGQIDQVNEKLFF. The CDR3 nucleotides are TGTGCCTGGGGGCAAATAGACCAGGTCAATGAAAAACTGTTTTTT.

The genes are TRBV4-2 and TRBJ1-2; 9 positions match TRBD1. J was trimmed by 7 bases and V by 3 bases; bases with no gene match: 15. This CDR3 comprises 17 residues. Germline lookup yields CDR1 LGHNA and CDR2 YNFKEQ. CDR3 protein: CASSQARDRVVYGGYTF. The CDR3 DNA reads TGTGCCAGCAGCCAGGCCCGGGACAGGGTTGTCTACGGTGGCTACACCTTC.

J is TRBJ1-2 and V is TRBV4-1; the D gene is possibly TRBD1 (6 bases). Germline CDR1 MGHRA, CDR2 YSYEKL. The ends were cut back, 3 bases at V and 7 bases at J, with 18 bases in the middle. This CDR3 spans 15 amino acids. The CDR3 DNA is TGCGCCAGCAGCCAGGAAGACAGGCCTCGAAGTGGCTACACCTTC. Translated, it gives CASSQEDRPRSGYTF.

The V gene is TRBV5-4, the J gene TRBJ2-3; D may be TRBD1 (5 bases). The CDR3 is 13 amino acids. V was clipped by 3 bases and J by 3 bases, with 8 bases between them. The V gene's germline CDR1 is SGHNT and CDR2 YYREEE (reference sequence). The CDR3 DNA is TGTGCCAGCAGCTCCGACAGAACAGATACGCAGTATTTT. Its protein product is CASSSDRTDTQYF.

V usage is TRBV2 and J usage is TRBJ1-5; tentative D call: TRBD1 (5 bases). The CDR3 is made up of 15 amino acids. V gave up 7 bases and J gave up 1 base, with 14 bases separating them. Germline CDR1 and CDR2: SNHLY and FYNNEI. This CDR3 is CASKGSGGSNQPQHF. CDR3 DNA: TGTGCCAGCAAGGGAAGTGGGGGGAGCAATCAGCCCCAGCATTTT.

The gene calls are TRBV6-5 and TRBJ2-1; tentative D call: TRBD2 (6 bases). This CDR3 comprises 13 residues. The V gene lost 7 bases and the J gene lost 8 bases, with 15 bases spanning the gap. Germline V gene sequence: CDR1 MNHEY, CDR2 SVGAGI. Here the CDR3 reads CASKRGGRDEQFF. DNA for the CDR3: TGTGCCAGCAAACGGGGAGGCAGGGATGAGCAGTTCTTC.

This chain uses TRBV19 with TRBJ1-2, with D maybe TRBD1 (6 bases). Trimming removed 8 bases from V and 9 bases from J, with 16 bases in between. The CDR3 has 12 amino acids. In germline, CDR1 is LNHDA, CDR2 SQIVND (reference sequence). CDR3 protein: CASLLPDRSYTF. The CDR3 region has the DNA TGTGCCAGTCTACTACCCGACAGGAGCTACACCTTC.

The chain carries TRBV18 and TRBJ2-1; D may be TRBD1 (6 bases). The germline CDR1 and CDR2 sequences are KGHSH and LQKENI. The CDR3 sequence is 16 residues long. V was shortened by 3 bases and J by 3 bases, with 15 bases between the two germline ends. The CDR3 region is CASSPPQGPYYNEQFF. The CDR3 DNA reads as TGTGCCAGCTCACCCCCCCAGGGGCCCTACTACAATGAGCAGTTCTTC.

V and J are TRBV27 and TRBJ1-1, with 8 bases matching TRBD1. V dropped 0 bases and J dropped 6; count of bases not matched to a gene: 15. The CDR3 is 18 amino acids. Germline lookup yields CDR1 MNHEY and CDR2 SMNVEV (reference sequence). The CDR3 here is CASSLSPFSGGSVAEAFF. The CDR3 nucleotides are TGTGCCAGCAGTTTATCCCCCTTTTCAGGGGGCTCCGTCGCTGAAGCTTTCTTT.

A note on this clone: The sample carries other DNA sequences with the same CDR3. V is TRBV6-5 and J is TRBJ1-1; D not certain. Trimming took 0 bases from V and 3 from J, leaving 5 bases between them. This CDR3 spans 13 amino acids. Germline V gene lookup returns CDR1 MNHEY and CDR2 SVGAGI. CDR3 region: CASSYSRDTEAFF. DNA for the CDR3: TGTGCCAGCAGTTACTCGAGGGACACTGAAGCTTTCTTT.

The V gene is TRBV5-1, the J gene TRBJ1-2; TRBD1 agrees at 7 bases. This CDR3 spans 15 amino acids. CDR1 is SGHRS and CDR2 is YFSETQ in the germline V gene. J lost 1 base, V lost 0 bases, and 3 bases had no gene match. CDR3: CASSLGQGFNYGYTF. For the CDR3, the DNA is TGCGCCAGCAGCTTGGGACAGGGATTTAACTATGGCTACACCTTC. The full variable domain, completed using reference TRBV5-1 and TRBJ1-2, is KAGVTQTPRYLIKTRGQQVTLSCSPISGHRSVSWYQQTPGQGLQFLFEYFSETQRNKGNFPGRFSGRQFSNSRSEMNVSTLELGDSALYLCASSLGQGFNYGYTFGSGTRLTVV.